These 32 T cell receptor beta chains came from one sample sequenced in a study of T cell responses to AZD1222 COVID-19 vaccine. Method: immunoSEQ multiplex PCR; TCRdb's copy keeps in-frame clones and lacks some. The table has some 200,000 clones, approximately 90% seen once. The sample here was peripheral blood, taken on day 0 of AZD1222 vaccination. These TCRs come from an adult in good health.

V is TRBV5-1 and J is TRBJ1-1; maybe TRBD1 (5 bases). Germline loops: CDR1 SGHRS, CDR2 YFSETQ. There are 15 residues in the CDR3. The ends were cut back, 4 bases at V and 3 bases at J, with 16 bases in the middle. CDR3 loop: CASSTVGGGDTEAFF. CDR3 DNA sequence: TGCGCCAGCAGCACCGTTGGGGGAGGTGACACTGAAGCTTTCTTT.

The CDR3, as DNA: TGTGCCAGCAGCTTAGTGGTAGGCCGCACAGATACGCAGTATTTT. Protein: CASSLVVGRTDTQYF. The V and J genes are TRBV7-2 and TRBJ2-3; D is undetermined. This CDR3 spans 15 amino acids. CDR1 SGHTA and CDR2 FQGNSA come from the germline V gene. Trimming took 1 base from V and 1 from J, leaving 9 bases between them.

This clone appeared a few times. The chain links TRBV28 to TRBJ2-7, with D possibly being TRBD1 (6 bases). Germline V gene lookup returns CDR1 MDHEN and CDR2 SYDVKM. This CDR3 is built from 13 residues. The V and J ends lost 1 base and 4 bases respectively, with 8 bases between them. The CDR3 here is CASSLSGEYEQYF. Here the CDR3 DNA reads TGTGCCAGCAGTTTATCAGGGGAATACGAGCAGTACTTC.

In DNA, the CDR3 is TGTGCCAGCAGTTGGACAGGGAGGGGTTCACCCCTCCACTTT. Its protein product is CASSWTGRGSPLHF. V is TRBV28 and J is TRBJ1-6, with 8 bases matching TRBD1. CDR1 is MDHEN and CDR2 is SYDVKM in the germline V gene. V lost 4 bases, J lost 9 bases, and 5 bases stayed unmatched. This CDR3 is 14 amino acids long.

This chain links TRBV19 with TRBJ1-2, with 7 bases lining up with TRBD1. The trim removed 5 bases at V and 6 bases at J, leaving 12 bases unmatched. Germline V gene data show CDR1 as LNHDA and CDR2 as SQIVND (reference sequence). The CDR3 runs to 15 residues. The CDR3 DNA follows: TGTGCCAGTAGTTTCAAGACAGGGCCGCAGGATGGCTACACCTTC. This translates into CASSFKTGPQDGYTF.

This rearrangement joins TRBV3-1 (or the pseudogene TRBV3-2) to TRBJ1-6, with D possibly matching TRBD1 (5 bases). The CDR3 extends over 15 amino acids. Germline loops: CDR1 LGHDT, CDR2 YNNKEL (reference sequence). V lost 0 bases and J 8 bases, leaving 11 bases between the germline ends. The CDR3 DNA sequence: TGTGCCAGCAGCCAAGACCAGGGCAACTATTCACCCCTCCACTTT. It translates to CASSQDQGNYSPLHF.

This clone has just one count. V gene TRBV18 combines with J gene TRBJ2-1, with D hard to call. V was cut by 2 bases and J by 3 bases, with 14 bases left in between. The CDR3 is 16 residues long. CDR1 is KGHSH, CDR2 LQKENI, per germline. CDR3 bases: TGTGCCAGCTCACCATATCCAGGAAGCATCTACAATGAGCAGTTCTTC. As protein: CASSPYPGSIYNEQFF.

This chain joins TRBV7-8 and TRBJ1-3; TRBD1 might be the D (6 bases). Germline CDR1 reads SGHVS; CDR2 reads FQNEAQ. Trimming took 5 bases from V and 1 from J, leaving 12 bases between them. The CDR3 totals 15 residues. DNA for the CDR3: TGTGCCAGCAGCGGTCGAGACAGGTCTGGAAACACCATATATTTT. It translates to CASSGRDRSGNTIYF.

The genes are TRBV7-2 and TRBJ1-6; D possibly corresponds to TRBD1 (5 bases). The CDR3 is made up of 14 amino acids. CDR1 and CDR2 from the germline V gene are SGHTA and FQGNSA. V lost 6 bases and J 10 bases, leaving 16 bases between the germline ends. CDR3 sequence: CASRPWDAPSPLHF. The CDR3 DNA reads TGTGCCAGCAGACCCTGGGACGCCCCATCACCCCTCCACTTT.

The V call is TRBV6-1, the J call TRBJ1-5; D ambiguous. Germline loops: CDR1 MNHNS, CDR2 SASEGT. The CDR3 is 16 amino acids. Trimming took 4 bases from V and 1 from J, leaving 14 bases between them. For the CDR3, the DNA is TGTGCCAGCAGTGTCGAAGGGCTAGGGAGCAATCAGCCCCAGCATTTT. Its protein product is CASSVEGLGSNQPQHF.

This chain links TRBV7-8 with TRBJ1-1; D gene uncertain. CDR1 is SGHVS and CDR2 is FQNEAQ in the germline V gene. V lost 1 base and J 0 bases, leaving 6 bases between the germline ends. This CDR3 spans 14 amino acids. The CDR3 coding sequence is TGTGCCAGCAGCTTAGAACAGTTGAACACTGAAGCTTTCTTT. Residues: CASSLEQLNTEAFF.

The chain is built from TRBV9 and TRBJ2-2; 8 bases match TRBD2. This CDR3 is built from 15 residues. Trimming at V came to 0 bases and at J to 5 bases, leaving 3 bases not matched to a gene. Germline values: CDR1 SGDLS, CDR2 YYNGEE. Written as DNA, the CDR3 is TGTGCCAGCAGCGTAGATGTAGCGGGAACCGGGGAGCTGTTTTTT. Its translation: CASSVDVAGTGELFF.

The chain has TRBV3-1 (or the pseudogene TRBV3-2) and TRBJ2-3; D remains unclear. This CDR3 has 13 residues. Germline CDR1 LGHDT, CDR2 YNNKEL (reference sequence). With 7 bases removed from V and 1 base from J, the gap between germline ends came to 9 bases. DNA of the CDR3: TGTGCCAGCACCTCTAGTGGCACAGATACGCAGTATTTT. Translation: CASTSSGTDTQYF.

The chain uses TRBV6-5 and TRBJ1-2; 12 nucleotides match TRBD1. CDR1 and CDR2 (germline): MNHEY, SVGAGI. V shed 5 bases and J 8 bases; nucleotides not matched to a gene: 9. This CDR3 contains 15 residues. CDR3 protein: CASSSPGQGARGYTF. The CDR3 DNA reads TGTGCCAGCAGTAGCCCGGGACAGGGGGCACGGGGCTACACCTTC.

The V and J genes are TRBV28 and TRBJ1-3, with D possibly TRBD1 on 5 matching bases. Germline CDR1 is MDHEN and CDR2 is SYDVKM. V was cut by 7 bases and J by 1 base, with 8 bases left in between. The CDR3 consists of 13 residues. CDR3 nucleotide sequence: TGTGCCAGCACTGGGGGTTCTGGAAACACCATATATTTT. This translates into CASTGGSGNTIYF.

V usage is TRBV11-3 and J usage is TRBJ2-7; TRBD1 matches at 7 bases. Germline V gene lookup returns CDR1 SGHNT and CDR2 YENEEA. CDR3 length: 13 residues. Unmatched junction bases numbered 8, after V lost 6 bases and J lost 6 bases. The CDR3 here is CASSSGQSSEQYF. CDR3 nucleotides: TGTGCCAGCAGTTCGGGACAGTCTAGCGAGCAGTACTTC.

The chain links TRBV19 to TRBJ1-5, with a possible D match to TRBD1 (5 bases). V was trimmed by 2 bases and J by 5 bases, leaving 13 bases between them. The CDR3 spans 15 residues. Germline CDR1 reads LNHDA; CDR2 reads SQIVND (reference sequence). The CDR3 nucleotides read TGTGCCAGTAGTATATGGCGCGTAGGGGATCAGCCCCAGCATTTT. Protein: CASSIWRVGDQPQHF.

The gene calls are TRBV19 and TRBJ1-4, with TRBD1 matching over 8 bases. Trimming at V came to 0 bases and at J to 7 bases, leaving 1 base not matched to a gene. The length of the CDR3 is 14 residues. CDR1 is LNHDA, CDR2 SQIVND, per germline (reference sequence). Here the CDR3 DNA reads TGTGCCAGTAGTATAGATGGGACAGGTGAAAAACTGTTTTTT. Its translation is CASSIDGTGEKLFF.

The chain carries TRBV19 and TRBJ1-1, with D tentatively TRBD1 (6 bases). The CDR3 totals 18 residues. V was clipped by 6 bases and J by 6 bases, with 29 bases between them. Germline assignment: CDR1 LNHDA and CDR2 SQIVND (reference sequence). CDR3 nucleotide sequence: TGTGCCAGTAGCAAACCAGCGCGGACAGTTCATCCCCTCCCTGAAGCTTTCTTT. It is translated as CASSKPARTVHPLPEAFF. Together with reference TRBV19 and TRBJ1-1, the CDR3 gives the full variable domain: DGGITQSPKYLFRKEGQNVTLSCEQNLNHDAMYWYRQDPGQGLRLIYYSQIVNDFQKGDIAEGYSVSREKKESFPLTVTSAQKNPTAFYLCASSKPARTVHPLPEAFFGQGTRLTVV.

J is TRBJ2-1 and V is TRBV9, with 8 bases fitting TRBD1. The CDR3 consists of 13 residues. The germline CDR1 and CDR2 sequences are SGDLS and YYNGEE. Losses at the gene ends were 7 bases for V and 4 bases for J; bases not matched to a gene: 4. Written as DNA, the CDR3 is TGTGCCAGCGCCGGGACAGGATACAATGAGCAGTTCTTC. This codes for CASAGTGYNEQFF.

The V gene is TRBV27, the J gene TRBJ2-1; D assignment may be TRBD1 or TRBD2 (5 bases each). Germline V gives CDR1 MNHEY, CDR2 SMNVEV (reference sequence). This CDR3 contains 16 residues. Trimming took 5 bases from V and 3 from J, leaving 17 bases between them. DNA of the CDR3: TGTGCCAGCAGTATTACCGGGACGGAAGACTACAATGAGCAGTTCTTC. It specifies CASSITGTEDYNEQFF.

The chain recombines TRBV6-6 with TRBJ2-3; perhaps TRBD2 as D (6 bases). CDR1 is MNHNY and CDR2 is SVGAGI in the germline V gene (reference sequence). V gave up 6 bases and J gave up 8 bases, with 12 bases separating them. The CDR3 loop spans 12 amino acids. The CDR3, as DNA: TGTGCCAGCAGCGCCCCGGAGGGTACGCAGTATTTT. Its translation: CASSAPEGTQYF.

This chain joins TRBV18 and TRBJ1-1; 10 bases align to TRBD1. This CDR3 spans 15 amino acids. Germline values: CDR1 KGHSH, CDR2 LQKENI. V shed 3 bases and J 0 bases; nucleotides not matched to a gene: 1. CDR3 sequence (DNA): TGTGCCAGCTCACCGGGACAGGGGATGAACACTGAAGCTTTCTTT. This translates into CASSPGQGMNTEAFF.

This clone has only one observation. This chain joins TRBV27 and TRBJ2-2; D possibly corresponds to TRBD1 (6 bases). V lost 5 bases, J lost 1 base, and 8 bases lay in between. From germline, CDR1 is MNHEY and CDR2 SMNVEV (reference sequence). There are 14 residues in the CDR3. The CDR3, as DNA: TGTGCCAGCAGTCCACAGGGGAACACCGGGGAGCTGTTTTTT. The encoded protein is CASSPQGNTGELFF.

The rearrangement joins TRBV3-1 (or the pseudogene TRBV3-2) to TRBJ2-1, with 10 bases lining up with TRBD2. The CDR3 runs 21 residues. Trimming at V came to 5 bases and at J to 0 bases, leaving 19 bases not matched to a gene. Germline lookup yields CDR1 LGHDT and CDR2 YNNKEL (reference sequence). CDR3 region: CASSERRQGRGLADSYNEQFF. The CDR3 coding sequence is TGTGCCAGCAGCGAAAGAAGACAGGGGAGAGGACTAGCGGACTCCTACAATGAGCAGTTCTTC.

The V call is TRBV29-1, the J call TRBJ1-2, with D perhaps matching TRBD1 (6 bases). CDR1 SQVTM and CDR2 ANQGSEA come from the germline V gene. CDR3 length: 15 amino acids. With 0 bases removed from V and 5 bases from J, the gap between germline ends came to 16 bases. This chain's CDR3 is CSVEETVTGQYGYTF. CDR3 bases: TGCAGCGTTGAAGAAACCGTGACAGGACAGTATGGCTACACCTTC.

This clone was seen only a few times. This CDR3 is also generated by other DNA sequences in the sample. CDR3 in amino acids: CASSFLQNTEAFF. CDR3 nucleotide sequence: TGTGCCAGCAGTTTTTTGCAGAACACTGAAGCTTTCTTT. The gene calls are TRBV12-3 or TRBV12-4 and TRBJ1-1; D uncertain. CDR3 length: 13 amino acids. Trimming cost V 3 bases and J 1 base, with 6 bases left between them.

The rearrangement uses TRBV29-1 and TRBJ2-3, with 13 bases identical to TRBD2. V gave up 5 bases and J gave up 1 base; unmatched junction bases: 6. The CDR3 has 16 residues. Germline CDR1 SQVTM, CDR2 ANQGSEA. This CDR3 is CSVTPGLAGRTDTQYF. The DNA for the CDR3 is TGCAGCGTTACTCCGGGACTAGCGGGGCGCACAGATACGCAGTATTTT.

The chain is built from TRBV19 and TRBJ1-1; D possibly corresponds to TRBD1 (5 bases). Trimming left V 5 bases short and J 1 base short, with 11 bases between. Germline assignment: CDR1 LNHDA and CDR2 SQIVND (reference sequence). The CDR3 has 14 residues. DNA of the CDR3: TGTGCCAGTAGTCCGAACGGGGGGAACACTGAAGCTTTCTTT. It specifies CASSPNGGNTEAFF.

The V and J genes are TRBV5-1 and TRBJ1-2; weak D call: TRBD1 (5 bases). Germline CDR1 is SGHRS and CDR2 is YFSETQ. With 0 bases removed from V and 5 bases from J, the gap between germline ends came to 14 bases. The CDR3 length is 15 residues. CDR3 loop: CASSLGPPGGYGYTF. The CDR3 DNA is TGCGCCAGCAGCTTGGGCCCTCCGGGGGGTTATGGCTACACCTTC.

The chain combines TRBV5-1 with TRBJ2-7, with a tentative D call TRBD1 (5 bases). This CDR3 has 13 amino acids. Trimming removed 0 bases from V and 4 bases from J, with 8 bases in between. Germline V gene sequence: CDR1 SGHRS, CDR2 YFSETQ. CDR3 DNA: TGCGCCAGCAGCTTGGAAGGGGTTTACGAGCAGTACTTC. Protein: CASSLEGVYEQYF.

The genes are TRBV5-5 and TRBJ2-5; TRBD1 matches at 10 bases. Trimming removed 4 bases from V and 4 bases from J; junction bases left unmatched: 4. This CDR3 spans 14 amino acids. Germline assignment: CDR1 SGHKS and CDR2 YYEKEE (reference sequence). This CDR3 is CASSRRTGGETQYF. The CDR3 DNA is TGTGCCAGCAGCCGGCGGACAGGGGGAGAGACCCAGTACTTC.